This T cell receptor beta chain was identified in a study of beta chain features in type 1 diabetes. Study as a whole: Sorted cells numbering under 140,000,000 were examined across all samples.

Sorting based on CD45RO/CCR7/CD25/CD127/CD95/CD27 separated CD4+ naive, central memory, regulatory and stem cell-like memory cells. On this clone itself: Its antigen remains unknown.

Regarding the study as a whole: Equally in patients and controls, shorter templates might have been favored by PCR. Among patients with Type 1 diabetes, TCRB CDR3s were moderately but significantly shorter in every one of the four CD4+ subsets. The similarity of naive, central memory and Treg TCRB repertoires appeared greater among patients than among healthy donors.

Germline CDR1 is MNHEY and CDR2 is SVGAGI. The CDR3 covers 14 residues. Germline trimming cut 5 bases from V and 4 bases from J; bases unmatched to any gene: 5. As every portion of the isolated RNA was reverse transcribed, the sequencing read expressed TCRB transcripts. Measured with immunoSEQ multiplex PCR; TCRdb has only the in-frame clones, and not every one. The table includes roughly 250,000 clones, roughly 22% detected once. The receptor was derived from a woman between 40 and 55 years old with type 1 diabetes. Sequences were obtained from naive CD4+ T cells from blood. The J gene is TRBJ2-5, the V gene TRBV6-5; 9 bases agree with TRBD1. DNA of the CDR3: TGTGCCAGCAGTCCTCTGACAGGGGGAGAGACCCAGTACTTC. It is translated as CASSPLTGGETQYF.